This T cell receptor beta chain is drawn from a study of blood T cell repertoires in COVID-19. Sequenced by immunoSEQ multiplex PCR; TCRdb stores in-frame clones only, minus some. Found here are fewer than 150,000 clones, 85% to 90% of them singletons; the top ten hold over 9.5%. CDR3 length equals 18 residues. CDR1 is KGHSH, CDR2 LQKENI, per germline. V lost 3 bases and J lost 0; bases outside the gene matches: 11. This sequence joins TRBV18 and TRBJ1-3, with 7 nucleotides matching TRBD1. Sequenced sample: peripheral blood. This receptor was obtained from a man in his fifties with active or convalescent COVID-19. As DNA, the CDR3 is TGTGCCAGCTCACCGGTTCTACAGGGGCGATACTCTGGAAACACCATATATTTT. Protein: CASSPVLQGRYSGNTIYF.